The 20 T cell receptor beta chains given below trace back to one sample, sequenced in a study of CD8+CD57+ T cells in acquired aplastic anemia. Genomic DNA provided the template from which TCR beta VDJ and CDR3 profiles were obtained. TCRdb re-analysed the reads in MiXCR, keeping a single row per CDR3 protein. The sample has roughly 240,000 distinct CDR3 sequences, around half seen once. The authors sequenced patients whose flow cytometry had shown CD8+CD57+ cell expansion. The material sequenced was sorted CD4+, CD8+, or CD8+CD57+ T cells (not recorded which) from PBMCs. The receptors stem from a human donor with aplastic anemia.

This clonotype appeared a single time. V and J are TRBV7-9 and TRBJ2-1; 8 bases align to TRBD1. The CDR3 has 15 residues. After removal of 5 bases from V and 4 bases from J, the junction contained 7 bases not matched to a gene. The V gene's germline CDR1 is SEHNR and CDR2 FQNEAQ (reference sequence). This chain's CDR3 is CASSPFRQGYNEQFF. For the CDR3, the DNA is TGTGCCAGCAGCCCCTTTCGACAGGGGTACAATGAGCAGTTCTTC.

This clonotype was detected a few times. The chain uses TRBV29-1 and TRBJ2-7, with 7 bases identical to TRBD1. In germline, CDR1 is SQVTM, CDR2 ANQGSEA. The CDR3 extends over 13 amino acids. V was clipped by 6 bases and J by 0 bases; unmatched bases: 5. Written as DNA, the CDR3 is TGCAGCGTAGCCTGGACAGGCTCCTACGAGCAGTACTTC. Translating gives CSVAWTGSYEQYF.

As concerns this clonotype: A read error may produce the germline difference seen at one junction end. The chain employs TRBV7-8 and TRBJ2-7, with a tentative D call TRBD1 (6 bases). The CDR3 is made up of 14 amino acids. Germline V gives CDR1 SGHVS, CDR2 FQNEAQ. CDR3 loop: CASSLAGQSYGQYF. The CDR3 DNA is TGTGCCAGCAGCTTAGCAGGACAGAGCTACGGGCAGTACTTC.

This clonotype was detected once. As DNA, the CDR3 is TGTGCCATCAGTGGGGACTACAATGAGCAGTTCTTC. This sequence encodes CAISGDYNEQFF. The chain joins TRBV10-3 to TRBJ2-1; D gene uncertain. This CDR3 comprises 12 residues. The V end lost 4 bases, the J end lost 3 bases, and 4 bases lay between the germline ends. CDR1 ENHRY and CDR2 SYGVKD come from the germline V gene.

This clonotype was seen many times. This sequence joins TRBV3-1 and TRBJ2-6; a possible D gene is TRBD2 (5 bases). Trimming removed 0 bases at V and 8 bases at J, with 11 bases between. CDR3 size: 15 residues. Germline V gene lookup returns CDR1 LGHDT and CDR2 YNNKEL (reference sequence). CDR3 nucleotides: TGTGCCAGCAGCCAAGACGGGAAGGCCCCCAACGTCCTGACTTTC. Its translation is CASSQDGKAPNVLTF. The full variable domain, its missing parts supplied by reference TRBV3-1 and TRBJ2-6, is DTAVSQTPKYLVTQMGNDKSIKCEQNLGHDTMYWYKQDSKKFLKIMFSYNNKELIINETVPNRFSPKSPDKAHLNLHINSLELGDSAVYFCASSQDGKAPNVLTFGAGSRLTVL.

The CDR3 DNA reads TGTGCCAGCAGCTTTTCTTCCAGGTTGCACTCCGAGCAGTACTTC. The encoded protein is CASSFSSRLHSEQYF. V usage is TRBV7-9 and J usage is TRBJ2-7; D is undetermined. The CDR3 extends over 15 amino acids. V lost 3 bases and J lost 6, with 18 bases in between. Germline CDR1 and CDR2: SEHNR and FQNEAQ (reference sequence).

There are many counts of this clonotype. This sequence joins TRBV7-2 and TRBJ1-2, with D unclear. The V gene lost 4 bases and the J gene lost 4 bases, with 10 bases spanning the gap. The CDR3 is 13 amino acids. CDR1 is SGHTA and CDR2 is FQGNSA in the germline V gene. CDR3 sequence (DNA): TGTGCCAGCAGCTCCGATGGCAGCTATGGCTACACCTTC. Its protein is CASSSDGSYGYTF.

This clonotype came up many times. This chain connects TRBV9 to TRBJ1-1; D is ambiguous. The CDR3 contains 14 residues. The V gene lost 4 bases and the J gene lost 1 base, with 11 bases spanning the gap. CDR1 and CDR2 from the germline V gene are SGDLS and YYNGEE. CDR3 protein: CASSLGPANTEAFF. As DNA, the CDR3 is TGTGCCAGCAGCCTTGGCCCGGCGAACACTGAAGCTTTCTTT.

Of note for this clonotype: One base away lies a much larger clone, so this may be a sequencing read error. CDR3 region: CASSQREQNTGAFF. The CDR3 DNA sequence: TGCGCCAGCAGCCAAAGAGAACAGAACACTGGAGCTTTCTTT. V gene TRBV5-1 combines with J gene TRBJ1-1; D call uncertain. The V gene's germline CDR1 is SGHRS and CDR2 YFSETQ. This CDR3 is built from 14 residues. The complete variable domain, with remaining parts taken from reference TRBV5-1 and TRBJ1-1, reads KAGVTQTPRYLIKTRGQQVTLSCSPISGHRSVSWYQQTPGQGLQFLFEYFSETQRNKGNFPGRFSGRQFSNSRSEMNVSTLELGDSALYLCASSQREQNTGAFFGQGTRLTVV.

This clonotype was counted ten times or more. This chain joins TRBV20-1 and TRBJ1-2; no reliable D call. Deletions cut 4 bases from V and 6 bases from J, with 0 bases between. From germline, CDR1 is DFQATT and CDR2 SNEGSKA (reference sequence). This CDR3 is 8 amino acids long. DNA of the CDR3: TGCAGTGCTAATGGCTACACCTTC. Protein: CSANGYTF.

This clonotype has only a few counts. The V call is TRBV4-2, the J call TRBJ2-7; a possible D gene is TRBD1 (6 bases). Trimming left V 0 bases short and J 0 bases short, with 12 bases between. Germline CDR1 and CDR2: LGHNA and YNFKEQ. This CDR3 has 16 residues. The CDR3 reads CASSQERAGDSYEQYF. The CDR3 nucleotides are TGTGCCAGCAGCCAAGAAAGGGCAGGGGACTCCTACGAGCAGTACTTC.

CDR3 DNA sequence: TGTGCCACCAGTGATACCGGGACAGCGTACAATGAGCAGTTCTTC. It codes for CATSDTGTAYNEQFF. The V gene is TRBV24-1, the J gene TRBJ2-1, with TRBD1 identical over 7 bases. V was clipped by 3 bases and J by 4 bases; unmatched bases: 5. Looked up from germline, CDR1 is KGHDR and CDR2 is SFDVKD. This CDR3 comprises 15 residues.

V gene TRBV12-3 or TRBV12-4 combines with J gene TRBJ2-3, with D perhaps matching TRBD1 or TRBD2 (6 bases each). CDR3 length equals 15 residues. Trimming shortened V by 2 bases and J by 2 bases, and 11 bases separated the two germline ends. CDR3: CASSLRGGPTDTQYF. CDR3 nucleotide sequence: TGTGCCAGCAGTTTAAGAGGGGGGCCCACAGATACGCAGTATTTT.

This clonotype was seen ten or more times. CDR3 nucleotides: TGCAGTGCTAGCGGGAGAGGGACCTACGAGCAGTACTTC. It yields the protein CSASGRGTYEQYF. The chain links TRBV20-1 to TRBJ2-7, with a possible D match to TRBD2 (6 bases). This CDR3 has 13 residues. Trimming took off 3 bases at V and 2 bases at J, with 11 bases between the two ends. Germline loops: CDR1 DFQATT, CDR2 SNEGSKA (reference sequence).

This clonotype appeared once. This chain connects TRBV2 to TRBJ2-2, with TRBD2 matching over 11 bases. The ends lost 7 bases at V and 10 bases at J; junction bases unmatched: 5. The CDR3 consists of 13 residues. Germline V gene sequence: CDR1 SNHLY, CDR2 FYNNEI. The CDR3 DNA is TGTGCCAGCAAGCTAGCGGGAGGTGTGGAGCTGTTTTTT. Translating it yields CASKLAGGVELFF.

To note about this clonotype: This may arise from a read error, as a much more abundant clone is one base away. This chain uses TRBV4-1 with TRBJ1-2, with a weak D call TRBD1 (5 bases). Germline CDR1 reads MGHRA; CDR2 reads YSYEKL. Trimming shortened V by 1 base and J by 0 bases, and 9 bases separated the two germline ends. The CDR3 contains 15 residues. This chain's CDR3 is CASSQGAGPNYGYTF. In nucleotides, the CDR3 is TGCGCCAGCAGCCAAGGGGCGGGGCCTAACTATGGCTACACCTTC.

The sample holds many counts of this clonotype. This sequence joins TRBV4-3 and TRBJ2-7, with TRBD2 identical over 8 bases. The CDR3 covers 13 residues. The V gene's germline CDR1 is LGHNA and CDR2 YSLEER. V shed 1 base and J 6 bases; nucleotides not matched to a gene: 2. The chain's CDR3 is CASSQGGLGEQYF. The CDR3 DNA follows: TGCGCCAGCAGCCAAGGGGGACTAGGCGAGCAGTACTTC.

This clonotype was counted a single time. The chain carries TRBV24-1 and TRBJ2-1; 8 nucleotides agree with TRBD1. This CDR3 contains 16 residues. In germline, CDR1 is KGHDR, CDR2 SFDVKD. V lost 7 bases and J lost 7; bases outside the gene matches: 14. The CDR3 reads CATSPPTGRGPNEQFF. CDR3 bases: TGTGCCACCAGCCCCCCGACGGGCAGGGGGCCGAATGAGCAGTTCTTC.

V gene TRBV7-6 combines with J gene TRBJ2-2; tentatively, D is TRBD1 (6 bases). This CDR3 is 16 amino acids long. The V gene lost 1 base and the J gene lost 4 bases, with 13 bases spanning the gap. Germline V CDR1 and CDR2: SGHVS, FNYEAQ. In DNA form, the CDR3 reads TGTGCCAGCAGCTTAGGTTCCCAGGGGCCCACCGGGGAGCTGTTTTTT. It is translated as CASSLGSQGPTGELFF.

The J gene is TRBJ2-7, the V gene TRBV20-1; D unresolved. Germline V gives CDR1 DFQATT, CDR2 SNEGSKA (reference sequence). This CDR3 has 15 residues. Between the trimmed V and J ends, which lost 5 bases and 0 bases, there was a span of 17 bases. This CDR3 reads CSALPEFSASYEQYF. CDR3 nucleotide sequence: TGCAGTGCTCTTCCGGAATTCAGTGCCTCCTACGAGCAGTACTTC.